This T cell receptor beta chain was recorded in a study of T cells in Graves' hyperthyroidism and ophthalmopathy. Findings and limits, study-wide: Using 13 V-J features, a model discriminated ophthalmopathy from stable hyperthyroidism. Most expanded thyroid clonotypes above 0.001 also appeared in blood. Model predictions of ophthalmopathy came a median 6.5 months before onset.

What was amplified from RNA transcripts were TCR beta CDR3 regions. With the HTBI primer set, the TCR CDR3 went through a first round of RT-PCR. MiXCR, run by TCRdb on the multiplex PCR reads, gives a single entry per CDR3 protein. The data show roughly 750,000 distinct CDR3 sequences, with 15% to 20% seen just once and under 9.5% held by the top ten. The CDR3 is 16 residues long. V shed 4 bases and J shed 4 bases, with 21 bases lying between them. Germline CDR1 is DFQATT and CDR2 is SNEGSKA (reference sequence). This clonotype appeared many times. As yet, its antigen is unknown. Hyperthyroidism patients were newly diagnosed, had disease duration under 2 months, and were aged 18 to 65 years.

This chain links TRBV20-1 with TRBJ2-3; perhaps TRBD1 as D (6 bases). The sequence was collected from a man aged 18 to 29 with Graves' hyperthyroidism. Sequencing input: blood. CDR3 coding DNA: TGCAGTGCTAACAGTTGGTCGGCGTCAGGGGCAGATACGCAGTATTTT. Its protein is CSANSWSASGADTQYF.